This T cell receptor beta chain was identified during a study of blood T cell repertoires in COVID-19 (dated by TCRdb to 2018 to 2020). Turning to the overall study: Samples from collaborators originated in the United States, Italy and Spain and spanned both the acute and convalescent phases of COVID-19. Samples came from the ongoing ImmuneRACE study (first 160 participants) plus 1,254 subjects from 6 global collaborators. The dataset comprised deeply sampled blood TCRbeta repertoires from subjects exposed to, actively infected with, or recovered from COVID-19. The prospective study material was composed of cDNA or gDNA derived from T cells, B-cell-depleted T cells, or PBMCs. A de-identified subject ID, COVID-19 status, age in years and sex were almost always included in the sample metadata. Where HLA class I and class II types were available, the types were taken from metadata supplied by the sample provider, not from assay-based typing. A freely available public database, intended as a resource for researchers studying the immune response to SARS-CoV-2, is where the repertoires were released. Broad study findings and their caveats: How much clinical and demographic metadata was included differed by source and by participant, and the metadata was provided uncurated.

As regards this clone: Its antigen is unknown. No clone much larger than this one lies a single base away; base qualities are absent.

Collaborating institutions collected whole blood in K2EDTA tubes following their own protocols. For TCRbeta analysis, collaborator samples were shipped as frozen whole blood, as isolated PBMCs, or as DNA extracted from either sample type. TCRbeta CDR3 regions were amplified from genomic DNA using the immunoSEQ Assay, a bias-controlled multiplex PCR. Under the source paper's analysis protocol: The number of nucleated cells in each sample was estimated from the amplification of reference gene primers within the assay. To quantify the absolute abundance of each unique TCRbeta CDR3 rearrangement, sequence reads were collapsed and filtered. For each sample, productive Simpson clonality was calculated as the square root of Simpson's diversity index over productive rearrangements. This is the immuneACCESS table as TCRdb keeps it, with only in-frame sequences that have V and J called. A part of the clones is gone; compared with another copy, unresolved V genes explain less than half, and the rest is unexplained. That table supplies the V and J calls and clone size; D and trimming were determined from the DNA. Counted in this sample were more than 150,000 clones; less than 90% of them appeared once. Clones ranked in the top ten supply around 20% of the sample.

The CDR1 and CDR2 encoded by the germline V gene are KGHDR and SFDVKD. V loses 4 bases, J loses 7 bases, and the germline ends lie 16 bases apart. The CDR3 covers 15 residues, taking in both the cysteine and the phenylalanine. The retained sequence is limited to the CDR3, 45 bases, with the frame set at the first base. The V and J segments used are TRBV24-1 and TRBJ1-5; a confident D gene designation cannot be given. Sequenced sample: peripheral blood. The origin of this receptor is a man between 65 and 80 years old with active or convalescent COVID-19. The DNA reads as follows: TGTGCCACCAGTGACCCTCTAAGGTCGGGGCAGCCCCAGCATTTT. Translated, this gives CATSDPLRSGQPQHF.